The 2 T cell receptor beta chains presented below share a single source sample, sequenced in a study of blood T cell repertoires in COVID-19. TCRdb's table, derived via immunoSEQ multiplex PCR, lists solely in-frame clones and lacks some. This sample carries hundreds of thousands of clones, 90% of them seen once, and the ten largest clones take 0.85% to 0.95%. The material sequenced was PBMCs or T cells enriched from blood (not recorded which). The receptor source for this set is a man aged 50-59 years who had been exposed to COVID-19.

The chain joins TRBV5-1 to TRBJ2-5, with 14 bases fitting TRBD2. The CDR3 length is 15 residues. Germline values: CDR1 SGHRS, CDR2 YFSETQ. V dropped 3 bases and J dropped 3; count of bases not matched to a gene: 1. The CDR3 reads CASSWGLAGEETQYF. In DNA form, the CDR3 reads TGCGCCAGCAGCTGGGGACTAGCGGGAGAAGAGACCCAGTACTTC. Based on the CDR3 plus reference TRBV5-1 and TRBJ2-5, the full variable domain is KAGVTQTPRYLIKTRGQQVTLSCSPISGHRSVSWYQQTPGQGLQFLFEYFSETQRNKGNFPGRFSGRQFSNSRSEMNVSTLELGDSALYLCASSWGLAGEETQYFGPGTRLLVL.

This chain links TRBV5-8 with TRBJ1-2; D is unclear. CDR1 and CDR2 (germline): SGHTS, YDEGEE. The CDR3 length is 12 residues. The V and J ends lost 4 bases and 4 bases respectively, with 8 bases between them. The CDR3: CASSQASYGYTF. CDR3 DNA sequence: TGTGCCAGCAGCCAAGCTAGCTATGGCTACACCTTC.